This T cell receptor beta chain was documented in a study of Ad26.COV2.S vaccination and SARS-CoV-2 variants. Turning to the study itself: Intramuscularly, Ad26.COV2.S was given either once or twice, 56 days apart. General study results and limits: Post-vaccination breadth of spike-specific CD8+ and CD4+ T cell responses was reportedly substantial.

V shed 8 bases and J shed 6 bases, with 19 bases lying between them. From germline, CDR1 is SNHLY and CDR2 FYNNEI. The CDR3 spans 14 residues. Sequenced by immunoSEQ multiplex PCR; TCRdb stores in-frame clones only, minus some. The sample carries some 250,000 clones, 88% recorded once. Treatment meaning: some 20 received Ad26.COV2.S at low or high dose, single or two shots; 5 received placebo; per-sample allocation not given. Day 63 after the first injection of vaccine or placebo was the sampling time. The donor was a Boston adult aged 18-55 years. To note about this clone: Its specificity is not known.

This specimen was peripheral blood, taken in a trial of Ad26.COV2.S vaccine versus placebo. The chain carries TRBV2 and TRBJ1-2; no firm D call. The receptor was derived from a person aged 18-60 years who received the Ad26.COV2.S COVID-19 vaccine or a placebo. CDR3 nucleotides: TGTGCCAGCTTTCCGGGGAGTGGTGTGGATGGCTACACCTTC. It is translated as CASFPGSGVDGYTF.